Each of the 20 T cell receptor beta chains below was sequenced from the same sample in a study of early T cells in non-severe SARS-CoV-2 infection. TCRdb called the 5' RACE reads again in MiXCR, with one record for every CDR3 protein. The sample contains tens of thousands of distinct CDR3 sequences, around 7% of which appear only once. Sequencing was done on a sample of whole blood. Every receptor here comes from an adult who was a healthcare worker with PCR-confirmed SARS-CoV-2 infection or an uninfected control (not recorded which).

CDR3 bases: TGTGCCAGCAGTGCAGATAGCGGGAGCGTTCAGGGGAATGAGCAGTTCTTC. Amino acid sequence: CASSADSGSVQGNEQFF. V and J are TRBV27 and TRBJ2-1; 9 positions agree with TRBD2. Germline-derived CDR1 and CDR2 are MNHEY and SMNVEV (reference sequence). The V segment lost 5 bases and the J segment 7 bases; nucleotides outside the gene matches: 15. This CDR3 region has 17 residues.

This clonotype turned up a few times. The chain recombines TRBV30 with TRBJ1-5; D gene ambiguous. This CDR3 spans 14 amino acids. Deletions cut 2 bases from V and 7 bases from J, with 15 bases between. The germline V gene has CDR1 GTSNPN and CDR2 SVGIG (reference sequence). This CDR3 is CAWSTWGSGQPQHF. DNA for the CDR3: TGTGCCTGGAGTACTTGGGGAAGCGGGCAGCCCCAGCATTTT.

This clonotype was seen many times. The CDR3 here is CASSPGSYEQYF. The CDR3 coding sequence is TGTGCCAGCAGTCCCGGCTCCTACGAGCAGTACTTC. J is TRBJ2-7 and V is TRBV6-5; D gene uncertain. CDR1 and CDR2 (germline): MNHEY, SVGAGI. This CDR3 is built from 12 residues. V lost 5 bases and J 0 bases, leaving 5 bases between the germline ends.

This clonotype qualifies as medium-sized. The V gene is TRBV6-5, the J gene TRBJ2-7, with 9 bases lining up with TRBD2. Germline-derived CDR1 and CDR2 are MNHEY and SVGAGI. Trimming at V came to 2 bases and at J to 3 bases, leaving 5 bases not matched to a gene. The CDR3 totals 15 residues. Written as DNA, the CDR3 is TGTGCCAGCAGTTACCTGGATAGCGGGAGCTACGAGCAGTACTTC. Its protein is CASSYLDSGSYEQYF.

Ten or more counts support this clonotype. The rearrangement joins TRBV11-2 to TRBJ2-5; possible D gene TRBD2, 5 bases. In germline, CDR1 is SGHAT, CDR2 FQNNGV. The CDR3 has 13 residues. Trimming cost V 5 bases and J 5 bases, with 12 bases left between them. CDR3 residues: CASSLTLGETQYF. CDR3 coding DNA: TGTGCCAGCAGCCTCACACTAGGGGAGACCCAGTACTTC.

This clonotype was detected only a few times. The rearrangement joins TRBV3-1 to TRBJ2-6; the D gene is possibly TRBD1 (5 bases). This CDR3 spans 13 amino acids. Germline loops: CDR1 LGHDT, CDR2 YNNKEL (reference sequence). V was pared by 6 bases and J by 9 bases, with 12 bases between. The CDR3 DNA reads TGTGCCAGCAGACTCCAGGGCGGCAACGTCCTGACTTTC. This encodes CASRLQGGNVLTF.

This clonotype has a count of ten or more. This rearrangement joins TRBV19 to TRBJ2-5, with 11 bases that match TRBD2. The CDR3 has 17 amino acids. V was clipped by 4 bases and J by 4 bases; unmatched bases: 11. CDR1 is LNHDA and CDR2 is SQIVND in the germline V gene (reference sequence). In DNA, the CDR3 is TGTGCCAGTAGTAGGCGCACGGGACTAGCGGAAGCAGAGACCCAGTACTTC. Its translation: CASSRRTGLAEAETQYF. Combining the CDR3 with reference TRBV19 and TRBJ2-5 gives the whole variable domain DGGITQSPKYLFRKEGQNVTLSCEQNLNHDAMYWYRQDPGQGLRLIYYSQIVNDFQKGDIAEGYSVSREKKESFPLTVTSAQKNPTAFYLCASSRRTGLAEAETQYFGPGTRLLVL.

This clonotype was detected many times. The chain is built from TRBV4-1 and TRBJ1-2; TRBD1 is a possible D gene (5 bases). Germline loops: CDR1 MGHRA, CDR2 YSYEKL. Trimming removed 2 bases from V and 4 bases from J, with 14 bases in between. The CDR3 spans 15 residues. This CDR3 is CASSQRNSGTYGYTF. CDR3 in DNA: TGCGCCAGCAGCCAAAGGAACTCCGGGACCTATGGCTACACCTTC.

The sample holds a few counts of this clonotype. The V gene is TRBV14, the J gene TRBJ2-1; D perhaps matches TRBD2 (5 bases). This CDR3 spans 13 amino acids. Germline loops: CDR1 SGHDN, CDR2 FVKESK. V lost 7 bases to trimming and J lost 10 bases, with 17 bases between them. The CDR3 spells CASTPSRGLEQFF. As DNA, the CDR3 is TGTGCCAGCACCCCAAGCCGGGGATTGGAGCAGTTCTTC.

This clonotype has a count of ten or more. This chain links TRBV9 with TRBJ1-4, with 11 bases matching TRBD1. Germline CDR1 SGDLS, CDR2 YYNGEE. CDR3 length equals 16 residues. Trimming cost V 0 bases and J 7 bases; bases outside gene matches: 5. The CDR3 loop reads CASSVATGQGVEKLFF. The CDR3 DNA sequence: TGTGCCAGCAGCGTAGCTACGGGACAGGGGGTTGAAAAACTGTTTTTT.

This chain joins TRBV7-6 and TRBJ2-5; 10 nucleotides align to TRBD2. From germline, CDR1 is SGHVS and CDR2 FNYEAQ. The CDR3 has 17 residues. V trimming: 3 bases; J trimming: 4 bases; junction bases outside the gene matches: 11. CDR3 loop: CASSLGASGSMVETQYF. The CDR3 region has the DNA TGTGCCAGCAGCTTGGGGGCTAGCGGGAGTATGGTAGAGACCCAGTACTTC.

This clonotype was seen at least ten times. The chain recombines TRBV5-1 with TRBJ2-7, with 7 nucleotides matching TRBD2. Germline CDR1 and CDR2: SGHRS and YFSETQ. V gave up 0 bases and J gave up 2 bases; unmatched junction bases: 5. CDR3 size: 15 residues. Written as DNA, the CDR3 is TGCGCCAGCAGCTTGGATCCGGGGACTACCTACGAGCAGTACTTC. Its protein product is CASSLDPGTTYEQYF.

This clonotype was observed a few times. The chain couples TRBV6-1 to TRBJ2-1; a weak D match, TRBD2 (6 bases). V was clipped by 1 base and J by 1 base, with 8 bases between them. This CDR3 region has 15 residues. Per the germline V gene, CDR1 is MNHNS and CDR2 is SASEGT. In DNA, the CDR3 is TGTGCCAGCAGTGAAGGTGGAGGGTCCTACAATGAGCAGTTCTTC. Translated: CASSEGGGSYNEQFF.

There are many counts of this clonotype. The V and J genes are TRBV4-1 and TRBJ2-7; D is perhaps TRBD1 (5 bases). Germline CDR1 and CDR2: MGHRA and YSYEKL. V lost 7 bases and J lost 7, with 23 bases in between. This CDR3 spans 15 amino acids. Here the CDR3 reads CASTQGTTDLLEQYF. The CDR3 coding sequence is TGCGCCAGCACCCAGGGAACGACGGACCTCTTGGAGCAGTACTTC.

At least ten counts were recorded for this clonotype. The rearrangement links TRBV10-3 to TRBJ2-3; no firm D call. Trimming removed 4 bases at V and 4 bases at J, with 15 bases between. Germline V gene sequence: CDR1 ENHRY, CDR2 SYGVKD. CDR3 size: 15 residues. CDR3 in DNA: TGTGCCATCAGTGCAAGTGGGGTGGTCGCAGATACGCAGTATTTT. Translation: CAISASGVVADTQYF.

The sample holds many counts of this clonotype. The rearrangement uses TRBV12-3 or TRBV12-4 and TRBJ2-1; 9 bases are a match to TRBD2. The CDR3 is 14 amino acids. V gave up 1 base and J gave up 8 bases; unmatched junction bases: 3. CDR3 sequence: CASSLGSGSYEQFF. The CDR3 nucleotides are TGTGCCAGCAGTTTAGGTAGCGGGAGCTATGAGCAGTTCTTC.

The sample holds many counts of this clonotype. The rearrangement links TRBV7-3 to TRBJ2-3; D not certain. The CDR3 totals 15 residues. The V gene lost 0 bases and the J gene lost 2 bases, with 9 bases spanning the gap. The V gene's germline CDR1 is SGHTA and CDR2 FQGTGA. CDR3 bases: TGTGCCAGCAGCTTAACGTACCACCCCACAGATACGCAGTATTTT. Protein sequence: CASSLTYHPTDTQYF.

The J gene is TRBJ2-7, the V gene TRBV19, with TRBD1 matching 8 bases. The V gene end was trimmed by 7 bases and the J gene end by 5 bases; junction bases not matched to a gene: 7. The germline V gene encodes CDR1 LNHDA and CDR2 SQIVND (reference sequence). The CDR3 covers 13 residues. The CDR3 sequence is CASKGQGADEQYF. CDR3 bases: TGTGCCAGTAAAGGGCAGGGGGCGGACGAGCAGTACTTC.

This clonotype was detected only a few times. The V gene is TRBV5-1, the J gene TRBJ2-7, with 7 bases matching TRBD1. Germline CDR1 and CDR2: SGHRS and YFSETQ. V shed 0 bases and J 2 bases; nucleotides not matched to a gene: 2. This CDR3 spans 14 amino acids. CDR3 in DNA: TGCGCCAGCAGCTTGGAGGGGGCTACCTACGAGCAGTACTTC. Translated: CASSLEGATYEQYF.

This clonotype appeared many times. The rearrangement uses TRBV6-2 or TRBV6-3 and TRBJ2-4; D might be TRBD1 (5 bases). CDR3 length: 14 residues. The V gene's germline CDR1 is MNHEY and CDR2 SVGEGT. V was trimmed by 7 bases and J by 7 bases, leaving 17 bases between them. The CDR3 DNA reads TGTGCCAGCAAAGCAGGCAGGGTAATGAACATTCAGTACTTC. Amino acids: CASKAGRVMNIQYF.